The 26 T cell receptor beta chains below were found in one sample sequenced in a study of shared clonotypes between healthy human individuals. Sequenced by immunoSEQ multiplex PCR; TCRdb stores in-frame clones only, minus some. The table lists roughly 2.6 million clones, around nine tenths of them singletons. Sequencing was done on a sample of naive CD4+ T cells sorted from blood. Documented subset: CD45RA+ positively selected. These receptors were collected from a man between 18 and 29 years old in good health.

The CDR3: CASSLKRGGRYEQYF. CDR3 nucleotide sequence: TGTGCCAGCAGTCTGAAGCGGGGGGGCAGATACGAGCAGTACTTC. The chain recombines TRBV28 with TRBJ2-7, with 10 bases lining up with TRBD2. This CDR3 comprises 15 residues. The germline CDR1 and CDR2 sequences are MDHEN and SYDVKM. The ends lost 5 bases at V and 4 bases at J; junction bases unmatched: 8. The full variable domain, with the rest looked up from reference TRBV28 and TRBJ2-7, is DVKVTQSSRYLVKRTGEKVFLECVQDMDHENMFWYRQDPGLGLRLIYFSYDVKMKEKGDIPEGYSVSREKKERFSLILESASTNQTSMYLCASSLKRGGRYEQYFGPGTRLTVT.

The chain recombines TRBV10-1 with TRBJ2-1; TRBD2 aligns across 10 bases. This CDR3 is 15 amino acids long. Germline loops: CDR1 WNHNN, CDR2 SYGVQD (reference sequence). Germline trimming cut 3 bases from V and 6 bases from J; bases unmatched to any gene: 5. Here the CDR3 DNA reads TGCGCCAGCAGTGACCCCACTAGCGGGGCCAATGAGCAGTTCTTC. Translated: CASSDPTSGANEQFF.

V is TRBV10-3 and J is TRBJ2-7; the D is unclear. V was clipped by 0 bases and J by 6 bases, with 6 bases between them. The CDR3 loop spans 12 amino acids. Germline V lookup: CDR1 ENHRY, CDR2 SYGVKD. The CDR3 spells CAISESASEQYF. The CDR3 DNA sequence: TGTGCCATCAGTGAGTCGGCCAGCGAGCAGTACTTC.

The rearrangement joins TRBV6-5 to TRBJ2-5, with D perhaps TRBD2 (5 bases). This CDR3 has 15 amino acids. Germline loops: CDR1 MNHEY, CDR2 SVGAGI. V shed 4 bases and J shed 1 base, with 13 bases lying between them. CDR3 nucleotides: TGTGCCAGCAGTTCTGTCCCGAGGGCCCAAGAGACCCAGTACTTC. This translates into CASSSVPRAQETQYF.

In its sample, this clone was seen a few times. This chain connects TRBV28 to TRBJ1-5; D is uncertain. CDR3 length: 15 residues. Germline V gene lookup returns CDR1 MDHEN and CDR2 SYDVKM. V was pared by 4 bases and J by 2 bases, with 12 bases between. The CDR3 DNA is TGTGCCAGCAGTTCGCGACGGGTGGGCAATCAGCCCCAGCATTTT. Protein product: CASSSRRVGNQPQHF.

The chain recombines TRBV30 with TRBJ1-6; D perhaps matches TRBD1 (5 bases). The CDR3 has 13 amino acids. The V and J ends lost 4 bases and 7 bases respectively, with 11 bases between them. In germline, CDR1 is GTSNPN, CDR2 SVGIG (reference sequence). CDR3 DNA: TGTGCCTGGACGGGACGGGTAAATTCACCCCTCCACTTT. It encodes CAWTGRVNSPLHF.

The V and J genes are TRBV6-5 and TRBJ2-5; D is possibly TRBD2 (6 bases). The germline V gene encodes CDR1 MNHEY and CDR2 SVGAGI. This CDR3 spans 13 amino acids. V shed 10 bases and J shed 3 bases, with 15 bases lying between them. In DNA, the CDR3 is TGTGCCAACATCAGGTGGGGGGAAGAGACCCAGTACTTC. Translation gives CANIRWGEETQYF.

This chain uses TRBV19 with TRBJ2-5; D gene ambiguous. The CDR3 consists of 15 residues. Germline V gene lookup returns CDR1 LNHDA and CDR2 SQIVND (reference sequence). V lost 3 bases and J 5 bases, leaving 16 bases between the germline ends. The CDR3 reads CASSIGNNDGETQYF. In nucleotides, the CDR3 is TGTGCCAGTAGTATTGGGAACAACGACGGGGAGACCCAGTACTTC.

The chain is built from TRBV10-3 and TRBJ2-1; perhaps TRBD2 as D (6 bases). Between the trimmed V and J ends, which lost 3 bases and 9 bases, there was a span of 12 bases. CDR1 is ENHRY and CDR2 is SYGVKD in the germline V gene. The CDR3 is 13 amino acids. Written as DNA, the CDR3 is TGTGCCATCAGTGACGAGGTAGCGGCTGAGCAGTTCTTC. Encoded protein: CAISDEVAAEQFF.

This chain uses TRBV6-6 with TRBJ1-4; a possible D gene is TRBD1 (6 bases). The CDR3 sequence is 15 residues long. The germline V gene has CDR1 MNHNY and CDR2 SVGAGI (reference sequence). V was cut by 7 bases and J by 3 bases, with 15 bases left in between. The CDR3 sequence is CASTGQFSANEKLFF. The CDR3 DNA follows: TGTGCCAGCACCGGACAGTTTTCTGCTAATGAAAAACTGTTTTTT.

The sample holds many counts of this clone. The V gene is TRBV6-5, the J gene TRBJ2-7; 7 positions match TRBD1. The CDR3 covers 13 residues. With 7 bases clipped from V and 5 bases from J, the junction kept 8 bases outside the gene matches. Germline V gives CDR1 MNHEY, CDR2 SVGAGI. CDR3 amino acids: CASTGGRANEQYF. CDR3 DNA sequence: TGTGCCAGCACAGGGGGTCGAGCTAACGAGCAGTACTTC.

The CDR3 DNA sequence: TGTGCCATCAGTGAGACTAGCGCGGCGAACACCGGGGAGCTGTTTTTT. Residues: CAISETSAANTGELFF. The chain joins TRBV10-3 to TRBJ2-2, with 7 nucleotides matching TRBD2. Per germline, CDR1 ENHRY and CDR2 SYGVKD. The CDR3 totals 16 residues. Trimming cost V 2 bases and J 0 bases; bases outside gene matches: 3.

This rearrangement joins TRBV5-4 to TRBJ2-1, with 11 bases fitting TRBD1. With 2 bases clipped from V and 3 bases from J, the junction kept 4 bases outside the gene matches. The CDR3 sequence is 16 residues long. The germline V gene has CDR1 SGHNT and CDR2 YYREEE (reference sequence). The DNA for the CDR3 is TGTGCCAGCAGCTTCCCAGGGACAGGGGGCTACAATGAGCAGTTCTTC. Its translation is CASSFPGTGGYNEQFF.

The chain joins TRBV6-5 to TRBJ1-3; perhaps TRBD1 as D (6 bases). Trimming stripped 0 bases from V and 9 bases from J, with 15 bases between. Germline loops: CDR1 MNHEY, CDR2 SVGAGI. CDR3 length: 15 amino acids. The DNA of the CDR3 is TGTGCCAGCAGTTACTCGGCCAGACAAGGGGGCACCATATATTTT. Amino acid sequence: CASSYSARQGGTIYF.

This chain connects TRBV2 to TRBJ2-5; TRBD2 aligns across 8 bases. J was trimmed by 5 bases and V by 9 bases; bases with no gene match: 8. The CDR3 runs to 13 residues. Germline loops: CDR1 SNHLY, CDR2 FYNNEI. In DNA form, the CDR3 reads TGTGCCAGTGCCGGGACTAGGAAGGAGACCCAGTACTTC. This gives the protein CASAGTRKETQYF.

This clone appeared once. The gene calls are TRBV19 and TRBJ1-4, with D possibly TRBD1 on 5 matching bases. The V end lost 4 bases, the J end lost 8 bases, and 11 bases lay between the germline ends. CDR1 and CDR2 from the germline V gene are LNHDA and SQIVND (reference sequence). CDR3 length: 13 residues. For the CDR3, the DNA is TGTGCCAGTAGTACTTCGACAGCCGAAAAACTGTTTTTT. Its translation: CASSTSTAEKLFF.

The CDR3 here is CASSLPGTTNEKLFF. CDR3 nucleotides: TGTGCCAGCAGCCTGCCGGGGACAACTAATGAAAAACTGTTTTTT. The chain combines TRBV28 with TRBJ1-4; D is uncertain. The CDR3 sequence is 15 residues long. Germline loops: CDR1 MDHEN, CDR2 SYDVKM. The V and J ends lost 6 bases and 0 bases respectively, with 11 bases between them. Using reference TRBV28 and TRBJ1-4 for the parts outside the CDR3, the full variable domain is DVKVTQSSRYLVKRTGEKVFLECVQDMDHENMFWYRQDPGLGLRLIYFSYDVKMKEKGDIPEGYSVSREKKERFSLILESASTNQTSMYLCASSLPGTTNEKLFFGSGTQLSVL.

The chain has TRBV12-5 and TRBJ1-1, with D maybe TRBD1 (5 bases). V was cut by 0 bases and J by 0 bases, with 14 bases left in between. Germline CDR1 and CDR2: LGHNT and FRNRAP. The CDR3 extends over 17 amino acids. CDR3 loop: CASGLVHTGFMNTEAFF. DNA for the CDR3: TGTGCTAGTGGTTTGGTACATACAGGATTTATGAACACTGAAGCTTTCTTT. Variable domain in full (rest from reference TRBV12-5 and TRBJ1-1): DARVTQTPRHKVTEMGQEVTMRCQPILGHNTVFWYRQTMMQGLELLAYFRNRAPLDDSGMPKDRFSAEMPDATLATLKIQPSEPRDSAVYFCASGLVHTGFMNTEAFFGQGTRLTVV.

V is TRBV7-9 and J is TRBJ1-2; D remains ambiguous. Deletions cut 6 bases from V and 6 bases from J, with 20 bases between. Germline loops: CDR1 SEHNR, CDR2 FQNEAQ (reference sequence). The CDR3 is made up of 15 amino acids. CDR3 DNA sequence: TGTGCCAGCAGTCAGCGGGCGGAGGATTGGAATGGCTACACCTTC. This encodes CASSQRAEDWNGYTF.

For the CDR3, the DNA is TGTGCCAGCAGCTTGGCGGGGAGGTACTACGAGCAGTACTTC. This codes for CASSLAGRYYEQYF. The chain couples TRBV5-4 to TRBJ2-7, with D possibly TRBD2 on 6 matching bases. The CDR3 has 14 residues. The V gene lost 0 bases and the J gene lost 3 bases, with 10 bases spanning the gap. Germline CDR1 SGHNT, CDR2 YYREEE (reference sequence).

This clone was recorded once. This chain joins TRBV10-3 and TRBJ1-1; 12 bases are shared with TRBD1. Trimming cost V 2 bases and J 7 bases; bases outside gene matches: 8. Germline V gene sequence: CDR1 ENHRY, CDR2 SYGVKD. The CDR3 is 16 amino acids. CDR3 sequence (DNA): TGTGCCATCAGTGAGGCGGGACAGGGGGCGCGAGGTGAAGCTTTCTTT. Translating it yields CAISEAGQGARGEAFF.

This clone was seen only once. The rearrangement joins TRBV30 to TRBJ2-2; 7 bases align to TRBD1. The germline gives CDR1 GTSNPN, CDR2 SVGIG (reference sequence). The CDR3 is made up of 13 amino acids. The V segment lost 2 bases and the J segment 7 bases; nucleotides outside the gene matches: 4. The CDR3 region has the DNA TGTGCCTGGAGTCTGAGACAGGGCGGGGAGCTGTTTTTT. Amino acids: CAWSLRQGGELFF.

This chain connects TRBV7-6 to TRBJ2-3, with TRBD2 matching over 9 bases. Germline CDR1 is SGHVS and CDR2 is FNYEAQ. The trim removed 1 base at V and 6 bases at J, leaving 8 bases unmatched. The CDR3 extends over 16 amino acids. CDR3 region: CASSLELAGAWDTQYF. The CDR3, as DNA: TGTGCCAGCAGCTTAGAATTAGCGGGGGCCTGGGATACGCAGTATTTT. Based on the CDR3 plus reference TRBV7-6 and TRBJ2-3, the full variable domain is GAGVSQSPRYKVTKRGQDVALRCDPISGHVSLYWYRQALGQGPEFLTYFNYEAQQDKSGLPNDRFSAERPEGSISTLTIQRTEQRDSAMYRCASSLELAGAWDTQYFGPGTRLTVL.

The V call is TRBV25-1, the J call TRBJ1-1; 9 nucleotides align to TRBD1. The CDR3 length is 15 residues. CDR1 and CDR2 (germline): MGHDK, SYGVNS. The V segment lost 4 bases and the J segment 0 bases; nucleotides outside the gene matches: 3. The DNA for the CDR3 is TGTGCCAGCAGTGGGACAGGGGCGCTGAACACTGAAGCTTTCTTT. Amino acid sequence: CASSGTGALNTEAFF.

The gene calls are TRBV7-9 and TRBJ2-5, with 8 bases lining up with TRBD1. With 5 bases clipped from V and 4 bases from J, the junction kept 9 bases outside the gene matches. Germline V CDR1 and CDR2: SEHNR, FQNEAQ (reference sequence). This CDR3 spans 15 amino acids. CDR3 nucleotides: TGTGCCAGCAGCCCTAGACCAACAGGGGGAGAGACCCAGTACTTC. Translated, it gives CASSPRPTGGETQYF.

V usage is TRBV19 and J usage is TRBJ2-3, with D tentatively TRBD2 (5 bases). The CDR3 extends over 17 amino acids. Looked up from germline, CDR1 is LNHDA and CDR2 is SQIVND (reference sequence). V was trimmed by 0 bases and J by 0 bases, leaving 13 bases between them. In DNA, the CDR3 is TGTGCCAGTAGTATAGATCGGGTAGCGATAAGCACAGATACGCAGTATTTT. As protein: CASSIDRVAISTDTQYF. The complete variable domain, with remaining parts taken from reference TRBV19 and TRBJ2-3, reads DGGITQSPKYLFRKEGQNVTLSCEQNLNHDAMYWYRQDPGQGLRLIYYSQIVNDFQKGDIAEGYSVSREKKESFPLTVTSAQKNPTAFYLCASSIDRVAISTDTQYFGPGTRLTVL.